This T cell receptor beta chain is drawn from a study of blood T cell repertoires in COVID-19. In the study overall: Donors in the United States, Italy and Spain gave samples during acute or convalescent COVID-19.

Per germline, CDR1 SGHNT and CDR2 YYREEE (reference sequence). Trimming pared 1 base from V and 3 bases from J, leaving 11 bases between. This CDR3 region has 14 residues. In the authors' methods: Amplification of reference gene primers was used by the study to estimate nucleated cell counts. Assay used: immunoSEQ multiplex PCR; TCRdb lists only in-frame clones, some missing. The V and J calls and clone size are taken from that table; D and trimming were inferred from the DNA. The sample lists more than 40,000 clones, just over 90% seen once, with just over 5% in the top ten. The chain couples TRBV5-4 to TRBJ2-7; a possible D gene is TRBD2 (5 bases). The TCR sequence derives from a man between 65 and 85 years old with acute or convalescent COVID-19. The specimen sequenced was peripheral blood. Written as DNA, the CDR3 is TGTGCCAGCAGCTTGTACGGGGTCAGCTACGAGCAGTACTTC. Translated, it gives CASSLYGVSYEQYF.